A single sample is the source of the 15 T cell receptor beta chains below, sequenced in a study of T cells in localized non-small cell lung cancer. Some clones are missing from TCRdb's copy, which holds only in-frame ones; the method was immunoSEQ multiplex PCR. The sample lists some 72,000 clones, 84% occurring once. The material sequenced was peripheral blood, taken before any cancer treatment. The source of these receptors is a man aged 35 to 69 with stage I lung adenocarcinoma.

This chain's CDR3 is CASSSNDRDSYEQYF. DNA of the CDR3: TGTGCCAGCAGTTCAAACGACAGGGATTCCTACGAGCAGTACTTC. The chain joins TRBV28 to TRBJ2-7, with 7 bases aligning to TRBD1. Germline values: CDR1 MDHEN, CDR2 SYDVKM. The CDR3 runs to 15 residues. V was pared by 4 bases and J by 1 base, with 7 bases of the junction left unmatched.

The chain employs TRBV5-1 and TRBJ2-5; D remains unclear. The CDR3 is 14 amino acids. Germline V lookup: CDR1 SGHRS, CDR2 YFSETQ. Trimming removed 0 bases from V and 5 bases from J, with 11 bases in between. CDR3 in DNA: TGCGCCAGCAGCTTGGATATTAGTGAGGAGACCCAGTACTTC. Translated, it gives CASSLDISEETQYF.

The chain links TRBV29-1 to TRBJ2-7, with D possibly being TRBD1 (6 bases). V lost 4 bases, J lost 2 bases, and 9 bases lay in between. The CDR3 length is 12 residues. Looked up from germline, CDR1 is SQVTM and CDR2 is ANQGSEA. DNA of the CDR3: TGCAGCGTTGCGACAGGAACCTACGAGCAGTACTTC. Amino acids: CSVATGTYEQYF.

This chain joins TRBV2 and TRBJ2-7; D perhaps matches TRBD1 (6 bases). Looked up from germline, CDR1 is SNHLY and CDR2 is FYNNEI. CDR3 length: 15 residues. Trimming removed 7 bases from V and 3 bases from J, with 19 bases in between. The CDR3 loop reads CASTYTGSLNYEQYF. The CDR3 coding sequence is TGTGCCAGCACCTACACAGGGTCCCTCAACTACGAGCAGTACTTC.

The chain employs TRBV19 and TRBJ1-2, with a possible D match to TRBD1 (5 bases). The CDR3 covers 13 residues. CDR1 LNHDA and CDR2 SQIVND come from the germline V gene (reference sequence). Deletions cut 3 bases from V and 6 bases from J, with 11 bases between. For the CDR3, the DNA is TGTGCCAGTAGTATGGCAGGGTTCGATGGCTACACCTTC. This codes for CASSMAGFDGYTF.

Written as DNA, the CDR3 is TGTGCCAGCAGTTCGGGGACTAGCGGGAGTATAACCGGGGAGCTGTTTTTT. Its protein product is CASSSGTSGSITGELFF. This sequence joins TRBV28 and TRBJ2-2; 14 bases are shared with TRBD2. Germline values: CDR1 MDHEN, CDR2 SYDVKM. V dropped 4 bases and J dropped 5; count of bases not matched to a gene: 6. This CDR3 has 17 residues.

This clone appeared a single time. This chain links TRBV29-1 with TRBJ1-2, with D possibly being TRBD1 (6 bases). With 7 bases removed from V and 4 bases from J, the gap between germline ends came to 13 bases. Germline loops: CDR1 SQVTM, CDR2 ANQGSEA. The length of the CDR3 is 12 residues. For the CDR3, the DNA is TGCAGCGCACGGACAGACCGCTATGGCTACACCTTC. Translation: CSARTDRYGYTF.

V and J are TRBV5-1 and TRBJ2-7, with D uncertain. The CDR3 is made up of 15 amino acids. Trimming pared 5 bases from V and 6 bases from J, leaving 21 bases between. The germline CDR1 and CDR2 sequences are SGHRS and YFSETQ. The CDR3 sequence: CASSTFSVAPGEQYF. Here the CDR3 DNA reads TGCGCCAGCAGTACGTTCTCGGTGGCCCCAGGCGAGCAGTACTTC. The full variable domain, with the rest looked up from reference TRBV5-1 and TRBJ2-7, is KAGVTQTPRYLIKTRGQQVTLSCSPISGHRSVSWYQQTPGQGLQFLFEYFSETQRNKGNFPGRFSGRQFSNSRSEMNVSTLELGDSALYLCASSTFSVAPGEQYFGPGTRLTVT.

This clone has only one observation. This chain links TRBV29-1 with TRBJ2-4; TRBD1 agrees at 12 bases. Looked up from germline, CDR1 is SQVTM and CDR2 is ANQGSEA. This CDR3 is built from 13 residues. Trimming at V came to 7 bases and at J to 6 bases, leaving 4 bases not matched to a gene. The CDR3 sequence is CSAVGQGANIQYF. CDR3 nucleotides: TGCAGCGCTGTGGGACAGGGGGCAAACATTCAGTACTTC. Based on the CDR3 plus reference TRBV29-1 and TRBJ2-4, the full variable domain is SAVISQKPSRDICQRGTSLTIQCQVDSQVTMMFWYRQQPGQSLTLIATANQGSEATYESGFVIDKFPISRPNLTFSTLTVSNMSPEDSSIYLCSAVGQGANIQYFGAGTRLSVL.

The genes are TRBV4-2 and TRBJ2-6, with 7 bases aligning to TRBD1. This CDR3 is 16 amino acids long. Per the germline V gene, CDR1 is LGHNA and CDR2 is YNFKEQ. V lost 8 bases to trimming and J lost 0 bases; unmatched junction nucleotides: 7. CDR3 protein: CASRGGSNSGANVLTF. The CDR3 region has the DNA TGTGCCAGCCGAGGGGGCAGTAACTCTGGGGCCAACGTCCTGACTTTC.

The chain joins TRBV5-4 to TRBJ2-1; 10 bases align to TRBD2. The CDR3 extends over 18 amino acids. V was clipped by 6 bases and J by 0 bases; unmatched bases: 12. In germline, CDR1 is SGHNT, CDR2 YYREEE (reference sequence). In DNA, the CDR3 is TGTGCCAGCAACCCGGGGGGACTAGCGTCCTACTCCTACAATGAGCAGTTCTTC. Encoded protein: CASNPGGLASYSYNEQFF.

The chain carries TRBV4-1 and TRBJ2-2, with TRBD2 matching over 7 bases. The V segment lost 4 bases and the J segment 5 bases; nucleotides outside the gene matches: 10. Germline lookup yields CDR1 MGHRA and CDR2 YSYEKL. The length of the CDR3 is 16 residues. CDR3 region: CASSPRGEGGTGELFF. The CDR3, as DNA: TGCGCCAGCAGCCCGAGGGGAGAGGGAGGGACCGGGGAGCTGTTTTTT.

The J gene is TRBJ2-7, the V gene TRBV5-8; the D gene is possibly TRBD2 (5 bases). The CDR3 loop spans 12 amino acids. Trimming took 0 bases from V and 13 from J, leaving 14 bases between them. CDR1 is SGHTS and CDR2 is YDEGEE in the germline V gene. Here the CDR3 DNA reads TGTGCCAGCAGCTTGGAATATCGGAGGTACTACTTC. It codes for CASSLEYRRYYF.

J is TRBJ2-7 and V is TRBV19, with 10 bases identical to TRBD1. Per the germline V gene, CDR1 is LNHDA and CDR2 is SQIVND (reference sequence). The ends lost 5 bases at V and 3 bases at J; junction bases unmatched: 10. CDR3 size: 16 residues. CDR3 DNA: TGTGCCAGTAGTCGTGGTGCGGGACAGGGGCTCTACGAGCAGTACTTC. Translation gives CASSRGAGQGLYEQYF.

This clone was picked up one time. V is TRBV29-1 and J is TRBJ2-1, with TRBD2 identical over 8 bases. Germline CDR1 reads SQVTM; CDR2 reads ANQGSEA. This CDR3 is built from 15 residues. Unmatched junction bases numbered 8, after V lost 4 bases and J lost 3 bases. The CDR3: CSVGTGGPVYNEQFF. Written as DNA, the CDR3 is TGCAGCGTTGGTACGGGAGGGCCAGTCTACAATGAGCAGTTCTTC.